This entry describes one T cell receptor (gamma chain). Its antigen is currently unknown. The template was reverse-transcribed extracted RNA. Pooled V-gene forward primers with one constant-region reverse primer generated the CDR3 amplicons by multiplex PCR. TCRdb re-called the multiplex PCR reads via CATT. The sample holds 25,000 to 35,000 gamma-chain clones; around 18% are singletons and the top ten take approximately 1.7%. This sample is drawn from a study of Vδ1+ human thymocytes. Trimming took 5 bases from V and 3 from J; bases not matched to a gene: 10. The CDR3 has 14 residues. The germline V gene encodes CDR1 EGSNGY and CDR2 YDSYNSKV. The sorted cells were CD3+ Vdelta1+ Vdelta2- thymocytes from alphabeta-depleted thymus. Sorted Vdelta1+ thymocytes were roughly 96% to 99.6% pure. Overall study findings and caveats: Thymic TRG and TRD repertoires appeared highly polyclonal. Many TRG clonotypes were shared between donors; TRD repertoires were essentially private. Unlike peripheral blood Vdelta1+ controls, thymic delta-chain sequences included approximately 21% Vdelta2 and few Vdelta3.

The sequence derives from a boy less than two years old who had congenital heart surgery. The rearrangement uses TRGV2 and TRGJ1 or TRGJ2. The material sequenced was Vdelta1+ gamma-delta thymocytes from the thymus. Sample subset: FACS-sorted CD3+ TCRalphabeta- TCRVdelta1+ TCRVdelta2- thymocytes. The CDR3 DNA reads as TGTGCCACCTGGGTCCGGGCTCCTTATTATAAGAAACTCTTT. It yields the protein CATWVRAPYYKKLF.